Presented here are 27 T cell receptor beta chains from one specimen sequenced in a study of shared clonotypes between healthy human individuals. The assay was immunoSEQ multiplex PCR, and TCRdb's table has in-frame clones only and misses some. The top ten hold roughly 13% of the sample, which has about half a million clones, around 79% seen once. Material: PBMCs. These receptor sequences come from a woman between 40 and 50 years old in good health. Some clones in this sample may be carry-over from other donors' samples.

This clone turned up a few times. The gene calls are TRBV15 and TRBJ1-5; D unclear. CDR3 length: 17 residues. Trimming took off 0 bases at V and 2 bases at J, with 14 bases between the two ends. Germline-derived CDR1 and CDR2 are LNHNV and YYDKDF (reference sequence). The DNA of the CDR3 is TGTGCCACCAGCAGAGATCTCCCAGGTTTTGGCAATCAGCCCCAGCATTTT. It specifies CATSRDLPGFGNQPQHF.

The chain recombines TRBV6-1 with TRBJ1-1; D is unclear. This CDR3 comprises 13 residues. Germline V gives CDR1 MNHNS, CDR2 SASEGT. V was cut by 6 bases and J by 4 bases, with 12 bases left in between. CDR3 nucleotides: TGTGCCAGCAGGGCTTCCGGTAGCACTGAAGCTTTCTTT. Translation gives CASRASGSTEAFF.

The chain carries TRBV7-8 and TRBJ2-7; maybe TRBD1 (8 bases). The CDR3 extends over 13 amino acids. V was pared by 5 bases and J by 3 bases, with 11 bases between. The germline V gene has CDR1 SGHVS and CDR2 FQNEAQ. CDR3 sequence reads: CASSTGGDYEQYF. Written as DNA, the CDR3 is TGTGCCAGCAGCACAGGGGGGGACTACGAGCAGTACTTC.

This clone was detected only once. This chain links TRBV19 with TRBJ1-5, with D possibly matching TRBD1 (5 bases). Trimming left V 2 bases short and J 4 bases short, with 12 bases between. Germline CDR1 reads LNHDA; CDR2 reads SQIVND (reference sequence). The CDR3 is made up of 15 amino acids. CDR3 sequence: CASSIRGGANQPQHF. As DNA, the CDR3 is TGTGCCAGTAGTATACGGGGAGGGGCGAATCAGCCCCAGCATTTT.

The chain is built from TRBV9 and TRBJ2-7; D not certain. Germline V lookup: CDR1 SGDLS, CDR2 YYNGEE. CDR3 length: 11 residues. Trimming removed 0 bases from V and 5 bases from J, with 3 bases in between. Here the CDR3 DNA reads TGTGCCAGCAGCGTAGGTAACGAGCAGTACTTC. This encodes CASSVGNEQYF.

In this sample, this clone is medium-sized. At the DNA level, this CDR3 is encoded by other sequences in the same sample as well. This sequence joins TRBV7-9 and TRBJ2-7, with D possibly being TRBD1 (6 bases). This CDR3 comprises 14 residues. Germline CDR1 and CDR2: SEHNR and FQNEAQ (reference sequence). The V end lost 8 bases, the J end lost 2 bases, and 16 bases lay between the germline ends. CDR3 nucleotide sequence: TGTGCCAGCGGGAAAGGGGACATAGCCTACGAGCAGTACTTC. It encodes CASGKGDIAYEQYF.

The chain is built from TRBV30 and TRBJ2-6, with 8 bases that match TRBD2. The CDR3 extends over 16 amino acids. Per the germline V gene, CDR1 is GTSNPN and CDR2 is SVGIG (reference sequence). The trim removed 3 bases at V and 0 bases at J, leaving 4 bases unmatched. CDR3 sequence: CAWRSGGGSGANVLTF. CDR3 DNA: TGTGCCTGGAGGTCGGGAGGGGGCTCTGGGGCCAACGTCCTGACTTTC.

In regard to this clone: At the DNA level, this CDR3 is encoded by other sequences in the same sample as well. This rearrangement joins TRBV19 to TRBJ2-1; the D gene could be TRBD1 or TRBD2 (5 bases each). Germline loops: CDR1 LNHDA, CDR2 SQIVND (reference sequence). V was shortened by 6 bases and J by 3 bases, with 9 bases between the two germline ends. The CDR3 extends over 13 amino acids. CDR3: CASSLGGYNEQFF. The CDR3 coding sequence is TGTGCCAGTAGCCTTGGGGGCTACAATGAGCAGTTCTTC. Complete variable domain (other parts from reference TRBV19 and TRBJ2-1): DGGITQSPKYLFRKEGQNVTLSCEQNLNHDAMYWYRQDPGQGLRLIYYSQIVNDFQKGDIAEGYSVSREKKESFPLTVTSAQKNPTAFYLCASSLGGYNEQFFGPGTRLTVL.

The gene calls are TRBV7-2 and TRBJ2-7; D unresolved. Germline assignment: CDR1 SGHTA and CDR2 FQGNSA. This CDR3 is built from 14 residues. V was trimmed by 1 base and J by 2 bases, leaving 9 bases between them. The CDR3 nucleotides read TGTGCCAGCAGCTTAGGGTGGGCAACCTACGAGCAGTACTTC. This sequence encodes CASSLGWATYEQYF.

The chain links TRBV5-1 to TRBJ2-3, with TRBD2 identical over 7 bases. The CDR3 extends over 14 amino acids. CDR1 is SGHRS and CDR2 is YFSETQ in the germline V gene. V trimming: 4 bases; J trimming: 2 bases; junction bases outside the gene matches: 4. CDR3 amino acids: CASSPTSTTDTQYF. Written as DNA, the CDR3 is TGCGCCAGCAGCCCGACTAGCACCACAGATACGCAGTATTTT. The full variable domain, completed using reference TRBV5-1 and TRBJ2-3, is KAGVTQTPRYLIKTRGQQVTLSCSPISGHRSVSWYQQTPGQGLQFLFEYFSETQRNKGNFPGRFSGRQFSNSRSEMNVSTLELGDSALYLCASSPTSTTDTQYFGPGTRLTVL.

The CDR3 sequence: CASSAAGGPINEQFF. CDR3 sequence (DNA): TGTGCCAGCAGCGCCGCGGGAGGGCCAATAAATGAGCAGTTCTTC. This chain connects TRBV7-3 to TRBJ2-1; 9 bases match TRBD2. The CDR3 length is 15 residues. Germline CDR1 reads SGHTA; CDR2 reads FQGTGA. V lost 5 bases to trimming and J lost 7 bases; unmatched junction nucleotides: 9.

The chain joins TRBV7-2 to TRBJ2-7; D not certain. This CDR3 contains 14 residues. Trimming left V 2 bases short and J 4 bases short, with 12 bases between. Looked up from germline, CDR1 is SGHTA and CDR2 is FQGNSA. CDR3 sequence: CASSLSPIVYEQYF. The DNA of the CDR3 is TGTGCCAGCAGCTTATCCCCGATCGTGTACGAGCAGTACTTC.

This clone was observed a single time. V and J are TRBV10-2 and TRBJ2-7; possible D gene TRBD1, 5 bases. CDR3 length equals 14 residues. Trimming stripped 6 bases from V and 0 bases from J, with 12 bases between. The V gene's germline CDR1 is WSHSY and CDR2 SAAADI. The CDR3 coding sequence is TGCGCCAGCAGACAGGTGTTATTCTCCTACGAGCAGTACTTC. This codes for CASRQVLFSYEQYF.

The chain recombines TRBV28 with TRBJ2-1, with 8 bases lining up with TRBD1. Germline V gives CDR1 MDHEN, CDR2 SYDVKM. The CDR3 length is 15 residues. Germline trimming cut 1 base from V and 4 bases from J; bases unmatched to any gene: 3. The CDR3 protein is CASSLSRGRYNEQFF. DNA of the CDR3: TGTGCCAGCAGTTTATCCAGGGGGCGTTACAATGAGCAGTTCTTC. Full variable domain (rest looked up from reference TRBV28 and TRBJ2-1): DVKVTQSSRYLVKRTGEKVFLECVQDMDHENMFWYRQDPGLGLRLIYFSYDVKMKEKGDIPEGYSVSREKKERFSLILESASTNQTSMYLCASSLSRGRYNEQFFGPGTRLTVL.

This clone was observed a handful of times. The chain has TRBV27 and TRBJ2-7; 10 bases line up with TRBD1. The CDR3 extends over 15 amino acids. Looked up from germline, CDR1 is MNHEY and CDR2 is SMNVEV (reference sequence). The junction had 4 bases not matched to a gene; V was cut back by 3 bases and J by 2 bases. CDR3 region: CASSLVGTGAYEQYF. For the CDR3, the DNA is TGTGCCAGCAGTTTGGTCGGGACAGGGGCCTACGAGCAGTACTTC.

The chain employs TRBV4-1 and TRBJ2-5, with 10 bases lining up with TRBD2. Trimming at V came to 4 bases and at J to 5 bases, leaving 7 bases not matched to a gene. This CDR3 has 15 amino acids. Germline assignment: CDR1 MGHRA and CDR2 YSYEKL. DNA of the CDR3: TGCGCCAGCAGCCGGCTAGCGGGAGTGAGGGAGACCCAGTACTTC. Protein sequence: CASSRLAGVRETQYF.

The rearrangement links TRBV5-1 to TRBJ2-7; TRBD2 agrees at 7 bases. CDR1 is SGHRS and CDR2 is YFSETQ in the germline V gene. The CDR3 runs 15 residues. V was pared by 0 bases and J by 7 bases, with 10 bases of the junction left unmatched. This CDR3 reads CASSLASGVPGEQYF. In DNA form, the CDR3 reads TGCGCCAGCAGCTTGGCGAGCGGGGTTCCGGGGGAGCAGTACTTC.

The gene calls are TRBV10-1 and TRBJ2-7, with 8 bases fitting TRBD2. Per germline, CDR1 WNHNN and CDR2 SYGVQD (reference sequence). The CDR3 extends over 16 amino acids. J lost 6 bases, V lost 3 bases, and 13 bases had no gene match. CDR3 in amino acids: CASSDNPGTRGGEQYF. CDR3 sequence (DNA): TGCGCCAGCAGTGATAATCCCGGGACTAGGGGTGGCGAGCAGTACTTC.

With regard to this clone: The same CDR3 arises from other DNA sequences in this sample as well. The chain is built from TRBV30 and TRBJ2-7; no reliable D call. V was pared by 2 bases and J by 1 base, with 6 bases between. The germline gives CDR1 GTSNPN, CDR2 SVGIG (reference sequence). This CDR3 has 12 residues. The CDR3 coding sequence is TGTGCCTGGAGTTTGGGGTCCTACGAGCAGTACTTC. This translates into CAWSLGSYEQYF.

The genes are TRBV29-1 and TRBJ1-3; D not certain. Between the trimmed V and J ends, which lost 1 base and 7 bases, there was a span of 8 bases. The CDR3 has 12 residues. Germline V lookup: CDR1 SQVTM, CDR2 ANQGSEA. In nucleotides, the CDR3 is TGCAGCGTTGAAGCGGCGGGTAACACCATATATTTT. It yields the protein CSVEAAGNTIYF.

CDR3 loop: CASSLGAGGGYNEQFF. The DNA of the CDR3 is TGTGCCAGCAGCTTAGGAGCGGGAGGGGGCTACAATGAGCAGTTCTTC. This sequence joins TRBV7-6 and TRBJ2-1; 10 nucleotides agree with TRBD2. The V segment lost 1 base and the J segment 3 bases; nucleotides outside the gene matches: 3. In germline, CDR1 is SGHVS, CDR2 FNYEAQ. This CDR3 spans 16 amino acids.

This rearrangement joins TRBV30 to TRBJ1-6; D possibly corresponds to TRBD1 (6 bases). V was pared by 4 bases and J by 6 bases, with 16 bases between. CDR1 is GTSNPN, CDR2 SVGIG, per germline (reference sequence). The CDR3 covers 15 residues. The CDR3 DNA is TGTGCCTGGATTGGGATACAGGGCGGTAATTCACCCCTCCACTTT. It translates to CAWIGIQGGNSPLHF.

This chain joins TRBV4-3 and TRBJ1-5; TRBD1 matches at 7 bases. This CDR3 region has 16 residues. V gave up 0 bases and J gave up 2 bases; unmatched junction bases: 4. Germline V CDR1 and CDR2: LGHNA, YSLEER. The CDR3 DNA follows: TGCGCCAGCAGCCAAGAGACAGGGTATGGCAATCAGCCCCAGCATTTT. Amino acids: CASSQETGYGNQPQHF.

The genes are TRBV4-2 and TRBJ1-2; TRBD1 aligns across 7 bases. The length of the CDR3 is 16 residues. Per germline, CDR1 LGHNA and CDR2 YNFKEQ. The J segment lost 2 bases and the V segment lost 1 base, leaving 7 bases of the junction unmatched. Here the CDR3 DNA reads TGTGCCAGCAGCCAAGCATTAACAGGGGTAAACTATGGCTACACCTTC. Its translation: CASSQALTGVNYGYTF.

This clone has a single count. J is TRBJ1-1 and V is TRBV14, with TRBD1 matching over 8 bases. Germline V gene data show CDR1 as SGHDN and CDR2 as FVKESK. The V and J ends lost 2 bases and 0 bases, in that order; junction bases with no gene match: 11. The CDR3 has 18 residues. The CDR3, as DNA: TGTGCCAGCAGCCAAAAAGGGGGAGACAGGGGTATGAACACTGAAGCTTTCTTT. Its protein is CASSQKGGDRGMNTEAFF. The full variable domain, completed using reference TRBV14 and TRBJ1-1, is EAGVTQFPSHSVIEKGQTVTLRCDPISGHDNLYWYRRVMGKEIKFLLHFVKESKQDESGMPNNRFLAERTGGTYSTLKVQPAELEDSGVYFCASSQKGGDRGMNTEAFFGQGTRLTVV.

V gene TRBV5-1 combines with J gene TRBJ2-7; 7 bases align to TRBD1. This CDR3 spans 15 amino acids. V lost 0 bases to trimming and J lost 5 bases; unmatched junction nucleotides: 8. Germline V gene sequence: CDR1 SGHRS, CDR2 YFSETQ. CDR3 sequence: CASSLGRQGDDEQYF. The CDR3 nucleotides are TGCGCCAGCAGCTTGGGGCGACAGGGTGACGACGAGCAGTACTTC.

A note on this clone: In the same sample, other DNA sequences code for this CDR3. V is TRBV19 and J is TRBJ2-1; TRBD2 is a possible D gene (6 bases). The V and J ends lost 2 bases and 2 bases respectively, with 10 bases between them. The germline gives CDR1 LNHDA, CDR2 SQIVND (reference sequence). This CDR3 is 15 amino acids long. The DNA for the CDR3 is TGTGCCAGTAGTATACCTGGACTAACCTACAATGAGCAGTTCTTC. Translated, it gives CASSIPGLTYNEQFF.